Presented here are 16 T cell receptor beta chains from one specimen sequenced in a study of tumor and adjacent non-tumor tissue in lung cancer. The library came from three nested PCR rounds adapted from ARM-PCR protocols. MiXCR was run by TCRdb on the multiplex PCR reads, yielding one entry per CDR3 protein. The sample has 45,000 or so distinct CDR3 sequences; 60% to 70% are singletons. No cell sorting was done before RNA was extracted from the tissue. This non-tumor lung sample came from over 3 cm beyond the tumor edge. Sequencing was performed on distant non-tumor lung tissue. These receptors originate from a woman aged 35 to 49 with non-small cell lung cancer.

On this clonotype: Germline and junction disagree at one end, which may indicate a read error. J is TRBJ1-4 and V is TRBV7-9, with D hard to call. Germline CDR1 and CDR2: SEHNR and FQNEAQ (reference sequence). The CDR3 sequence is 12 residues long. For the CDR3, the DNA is TGTGCCAGCGAGTCAACGAATGAAAAACTGTTTTTT. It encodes CASESTNEKLFF.

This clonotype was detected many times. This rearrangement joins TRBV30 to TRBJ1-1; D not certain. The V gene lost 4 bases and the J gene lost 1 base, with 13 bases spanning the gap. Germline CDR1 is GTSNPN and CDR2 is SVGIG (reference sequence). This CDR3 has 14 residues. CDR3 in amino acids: CAWTWAVKNTEAFF. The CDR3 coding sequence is TGTGCCTGGACTTGGGCAGTGAAGAACACTGAAGCTTTCTTT.

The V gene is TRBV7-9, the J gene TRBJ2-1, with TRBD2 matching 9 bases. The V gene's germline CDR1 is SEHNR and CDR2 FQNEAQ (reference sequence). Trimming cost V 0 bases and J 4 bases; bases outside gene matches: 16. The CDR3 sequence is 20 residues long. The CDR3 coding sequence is TGTGCCAGCAGCTTAGCCGTTATTAGCGGGAGATCTGTACTGTACAATGAGCAGTTCTTC. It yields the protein CASSLAVISGRSVLYNEQFF.

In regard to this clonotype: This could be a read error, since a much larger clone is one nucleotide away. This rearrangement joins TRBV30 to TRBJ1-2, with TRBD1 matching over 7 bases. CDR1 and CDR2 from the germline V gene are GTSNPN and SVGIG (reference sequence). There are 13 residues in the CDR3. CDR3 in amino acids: CGWSRQGNYGYTF. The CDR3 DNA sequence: TGTGGCTGGAGTCGACAGGGAAACTATGGCTACACCTTC. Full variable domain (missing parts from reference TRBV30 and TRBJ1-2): SQTIHQWPATLVQPVGSPLSLECTVEGTSNPNLYWYRQAAGRGLQLLFYSVGIGQISSEVPQNLSASRPQDRQFILSSKKLLLSDSGFYLCGWSRQGNYGYTFGSGTRLTVV.

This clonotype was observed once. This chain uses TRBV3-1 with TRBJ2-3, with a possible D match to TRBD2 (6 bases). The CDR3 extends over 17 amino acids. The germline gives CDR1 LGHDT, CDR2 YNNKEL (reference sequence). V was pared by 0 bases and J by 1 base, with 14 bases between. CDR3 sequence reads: CASSQDKGRERTDTQYF. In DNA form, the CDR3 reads TGTGCCAGCAGCCAAGATAAGGGGCGGGAACGCACAGATACGCAGTATTTT.

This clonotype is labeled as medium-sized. CDR3 sequence: CSAVGQENTEAFF. CDR3 coding DNA: TGCAGCGCCGTGGGACAGGAGAACACTGAAGCTTTCTTT. The chain joins TRBV29-1 to TRBJ1-1; the match to TRBD1 covers 8 bases. Germline CDR1 and CDR2: SQVTM and ANQGSEA. The CDR3 runs 13 residues. The trim removed 7 bases at V and 1 base at J, leaving 5 bases unmatched.

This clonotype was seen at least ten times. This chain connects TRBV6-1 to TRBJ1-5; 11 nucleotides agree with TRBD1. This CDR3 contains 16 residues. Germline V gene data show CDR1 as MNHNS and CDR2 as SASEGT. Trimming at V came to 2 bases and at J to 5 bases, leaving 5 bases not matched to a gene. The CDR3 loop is CASSELPGQGDQPQHF. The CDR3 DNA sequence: TGTGCCAGCAGTGAATTACCGGGACAGGGGGATCAGCCCCAGCATTTT.

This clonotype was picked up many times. CDR3 sequence: CASRRRGEGINIQYF. The CDR3 nucleotides read TGTGCCAGCAGACGACGAGGGGAGGGGATAAACATTCAGTACTTC. The V gene is TRBV6-5, the J gene TRBJ2-4; the match to TRBD2 covers 7 bases. The V and J ends lost 6 bases and 6 bases, in that order; junction bases with no gene match: 11. This CDR3 is built from 15 residues. The germline gives CDR1 MNHEY, CDR2 SVGAGI.

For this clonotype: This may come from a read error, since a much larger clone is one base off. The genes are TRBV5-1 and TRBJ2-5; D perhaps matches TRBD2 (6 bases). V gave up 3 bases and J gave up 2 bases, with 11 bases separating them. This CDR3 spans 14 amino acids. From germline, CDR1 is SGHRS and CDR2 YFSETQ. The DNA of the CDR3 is TGCGCCAGCAGCTGCGGGACTGTTCAAGAGACCCAGTACTTC. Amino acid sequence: CASSCGTVQETQYF.

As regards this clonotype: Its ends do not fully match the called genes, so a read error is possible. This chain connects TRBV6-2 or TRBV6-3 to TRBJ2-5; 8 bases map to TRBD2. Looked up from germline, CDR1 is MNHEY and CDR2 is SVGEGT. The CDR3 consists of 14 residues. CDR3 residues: CVSSYSTSGKTQYF. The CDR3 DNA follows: TGTGTCAGCAGTTACTCTACTAGCGGTAAGACCCAGTACTTC.

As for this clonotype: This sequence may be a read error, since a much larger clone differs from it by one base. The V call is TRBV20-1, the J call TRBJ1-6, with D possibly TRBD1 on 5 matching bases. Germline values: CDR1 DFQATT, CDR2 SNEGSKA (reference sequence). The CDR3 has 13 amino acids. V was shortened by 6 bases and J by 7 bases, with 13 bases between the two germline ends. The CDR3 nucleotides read TGCAGTGCCGGGAAGGGGTGCAATTCACCCCTCCACTTT. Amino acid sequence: CSAGKGCNSPLHF.

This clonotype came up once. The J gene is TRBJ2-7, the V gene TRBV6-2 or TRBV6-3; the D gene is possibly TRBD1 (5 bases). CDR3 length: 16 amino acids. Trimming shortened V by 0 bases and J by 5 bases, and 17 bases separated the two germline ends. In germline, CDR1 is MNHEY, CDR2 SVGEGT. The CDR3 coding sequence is TGTGCCAGCAGTTACTCGCCAGGGTTTAAGAGTGACGAGCAGTACTTC. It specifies CASSYSPGFKSDEQYF.

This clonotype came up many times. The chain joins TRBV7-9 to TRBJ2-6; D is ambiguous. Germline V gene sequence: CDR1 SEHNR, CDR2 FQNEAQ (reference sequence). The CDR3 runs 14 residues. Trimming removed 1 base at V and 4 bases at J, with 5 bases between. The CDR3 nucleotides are TGTGCCAGCAGCTTAGGGGCCGGGGCCAACGTCCTGACTTTC. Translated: CASSLGAGANVLTF.

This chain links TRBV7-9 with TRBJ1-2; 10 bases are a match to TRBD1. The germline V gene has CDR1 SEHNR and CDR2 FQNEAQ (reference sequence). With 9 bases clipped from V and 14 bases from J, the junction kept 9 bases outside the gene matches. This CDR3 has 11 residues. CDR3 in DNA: TGTGCCAGAGGCGGACAGGGGGTATGGACCTTC. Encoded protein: CARGGQGVWTF.

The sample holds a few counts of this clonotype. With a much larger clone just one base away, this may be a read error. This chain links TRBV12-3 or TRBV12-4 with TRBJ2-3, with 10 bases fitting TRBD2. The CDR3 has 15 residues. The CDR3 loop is CVSKRGGLPTDTQYF. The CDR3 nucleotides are TGTGTCAGCAAGCGGGGGGGCCTACCCACAGATACGCAGTATTTT.

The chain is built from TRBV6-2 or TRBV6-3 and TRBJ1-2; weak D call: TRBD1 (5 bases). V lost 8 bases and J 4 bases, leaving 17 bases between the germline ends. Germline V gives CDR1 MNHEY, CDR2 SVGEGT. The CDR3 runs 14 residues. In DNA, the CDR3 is TGTGCCAGCGATTGGAAGGGGATTAGCTATGGCTACACCTTC. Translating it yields CASDWKGISYGYTF.